Presented here are 3 T cell receptor beta chains from one specimen sequenced in a study of technical replicates of blood from a few donors. Here immunoSEQ multiplex PCR was the method, and the copy in TCRdb shows in-frame clones only, minus some. The sample shows about 12,000 clones, about 95% of them seen only once. Sequencing was performed on PBMCs. The source of these receptors is a human donor in good health.

The V gene is TRBV25-1, the J gene TRBJ1-5; D is uncertain. Trimming left V 1 base short and J 5 bases short, with 15 bases between. CDR3 size: 16 residues. Germline V CDR1 and CDR2: MGHDK, SYGVNS. CDR3 coding DNA: TGTGCCAGCAGTGAATCCGGATTGCGGACTGATCAGCCCCAGCATTTT. The encoded protein is CASSESGLRTDQPQHF.

The chain couples TRBV11-2 to TRBJ2-7, with 7 bases identical to TRBD2. The CDR3 has 13 amino acids. The V and J ends lost 0 bases and 7 bases, in that order; junction bases with no gene match: 3. Germline V gene data show CDR1 as SGHAT and CDR2 as FQNNGV. This chain's CDR3 is CASSLDWGGEQYF. The CDR3 DNA is TGTGCCAGCAGCTTAGATTGGGGGGGGGAGCAGTACTTC.

V is TRBV7-8 and J is TRBJ2-2, with 14 nucleotides matching TRBD2. Germline V gene sequence: CDR1 SGHVS, CDR2 FQNEAQ. Trimming at V came to 11 bases and at J to 3 bases, leaving 14 bases not matched to a gene. The CDR3 consists of 18 residues. Written as DNA, the CDR3 is TGTGCCGGAGGGGGACTAGCGGGAGTGGGTGGGGACACCGGGGAGCTGTTTTTT. This encodes CAGGGLAGVGGDTGELFF.